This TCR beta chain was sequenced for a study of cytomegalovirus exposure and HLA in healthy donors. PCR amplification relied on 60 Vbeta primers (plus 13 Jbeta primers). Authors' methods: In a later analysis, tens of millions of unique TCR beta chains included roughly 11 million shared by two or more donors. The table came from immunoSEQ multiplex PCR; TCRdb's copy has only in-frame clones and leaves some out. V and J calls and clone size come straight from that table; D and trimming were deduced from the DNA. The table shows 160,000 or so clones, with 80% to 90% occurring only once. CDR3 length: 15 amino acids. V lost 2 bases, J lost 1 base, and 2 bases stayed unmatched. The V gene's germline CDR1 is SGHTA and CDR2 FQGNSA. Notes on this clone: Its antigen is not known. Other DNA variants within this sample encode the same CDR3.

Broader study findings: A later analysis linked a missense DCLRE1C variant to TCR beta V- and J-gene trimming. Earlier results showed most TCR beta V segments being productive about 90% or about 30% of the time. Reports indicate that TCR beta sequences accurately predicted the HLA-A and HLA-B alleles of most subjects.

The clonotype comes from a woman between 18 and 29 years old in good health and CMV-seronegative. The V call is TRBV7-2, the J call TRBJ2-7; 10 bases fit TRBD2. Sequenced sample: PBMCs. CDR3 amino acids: CASSLRTSGSYEQYF. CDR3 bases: TGTGCCAGCAGCTTAAGGACTAGCGGATCCTACGAGCAGTACTTC.